The next 7 T cell receptor beta chains were all read from a single sample in a study of technical replicates of blood from a handful of donors. TCRdb keeps only in-frame clones here, not all; method: immunoSEQ multiplex PCR. Of some 89,000 clones listed, about 95% are singletons. The sample comprised T cells isolated from PBMCs. These receptors were collected from a human donor in good health.

Comments on this clone: The junction differs from germline at one of its ends, possibly a read error. V and J are TRBV7-7 and TRBJ2-5; D remains ambiguous. CDR3 length: 14 amino acids. The germline V gene encodes CDR1 SSHAT and CDR2 FNYEAQ (reference sequence). The CDR3 bases are TGTGCTAGCAGCTTATCTATCACCCAAGAGACCCAGTACTTC. Protein: CASSLSITQETQYF.

In this sample, this clone turned up once. This chain uses TRBV4-2 with TRBJ2-3; no clear D. The CDR3 is made up of 16 amino acids. The germline CDR1 and CDR2 sequences are LGHNA and YNFKEQ. V lost 0 bases, J lost 4 bases, and 14 bases lay in between. CDR3 protein: CASSQDATHEADTQYF. Written as DNA, the CDR3 is TGTGCCAGCAGCCAAGATGCGACCCACGAGGCAGATACGCAGTATTTT.

The gene calls are TRBV27 and TRBJ2-2; D is uncertain. Germline V CDR1 and CDR2: MNHEY, SMNVEV (reference sequence). The CDR3 consists of 15 residues. The V gene lost 4 bases and the J gene lost 7 bases, with 16 bases spanning the gap. The CDR3 DNA sequence: TGTGCCAGCAGTTCTGACGCCATCCCAGGCGGGGAGCTGTTTTTT. This encodes CASSSDAIPGGELFF.

The chain recombines TRBV9 with TRBJ2-7; TRBD2 matches at 8 bases. The CDR3 extends over 13 amino acids. Germline lookup yields CDR1 SGDLS and CDR2 YYNGEE. V lost 5 bases and J lost 5; bases outside the gene matches: 6. The CDR3: CASRFSGRDEQYF. CDR3 DNA sequence: TGTGCCAGCAGGTTCAGCGGGAGAGACGAGCAGTACTTC.

V and J are TRBV7-2 and TRBJ1-2, with 8 bases aligning to TRBD1. Germline values: CDR1 SGHTA, CDR2 FQGNSA. Germline trimming cut 1 base from V and 0 bases from J; bases unmatched to any gene: 4. The CDR3 contains 16 residues. The CDR3 DNA reads as TGTGCCAGCAGCTTAGACAGGGGGATTACTAACTATGGCTACACCTTC. The encoded protein is CASSLDRGITNYGYTF.

The V and J genes are TRBV27 and TRBJ2-2; D is uncertain. CDR1 is MNHEY, CDR2 SMNVEV, per germline (reference sequence). The CDR3 is 16 amino acids. V gave up 1 base and J gave up 2 bases, with 11 bases separating them. As DNA, the CDR3 is TGTGCCAGCAGTTTATATTTCATCCAAAACACCGGGGAGCTGTTTTTT. It is translated as CASSLYFIQNTGELFF.

This rearrangement joins TRBV4-2 to TRBJ2-5; 8 nucleotides align to TRBD1. The CDR3 has 15 amino acids. CDR1 and CDR2 (germline): LGHNA, YNFKEQ. With 3 bases clipped from V and 4 bases from J, the junction kept 7 bases outside the gene matches. The CDR3 sequence is CASSQIQGEIETQYF. The CDR3 coding sequence is TGTGCCAGCAGCCAGATACAGGGGGAGATAGAGACCCAGTACTTC.